A single TCR beta chain is shown here with its context. The antigen remains undetermined. Sequencing was performed with immunoSEQ multiplex PCR; in TCRdb, only in-frame clones are kept and a portion is missing. The sample has 110,000 or so clones, 94% seen once; the top ten hold 3.5% to 4%. This entry belongs to a study of brain T cells in children with intractable seizures. Overall study results and limits: Patients' HCMV serostatus was unknown; virus specificity rests on CDR3 similarity alone. Pre- and post-surgery blood differed in depth, so pre-surgery absences may be undersampling.

The sequenced cases were selected for having the highest brain T cell transcript signatures. Before surgery, patients took at least one anti-epileptic drug. The CDR3 loop spans 16 amino acids. Trimming at V came to 1 base and at J to 3 bases, leaving 2 bases not matched to a gene. Germline V gives CDR1 LGHDT, CDR2 YNNKEL (reference sequence). This TCR came from a boy in the first two years of life with hemimegalencephaly and intractable seizures. The sequences come from peripheral blood, collected at surgery. The chain combines TRBV3-1 (or the pseudogene TRBV3-2) with TRBJ2-1; 11 nucleotides agree with TRBD2. This chain's CDR3 is CASSQGSGRGYNEQFF. The CDR3 nucleotides are TGTGCCAGCAGCCAAGGTAGCGGGAGGGGCTACAATGAGCAGTTCTTC.